The clone carrying this T cell receptor beta chain was observed a single time. This sample is part of a study of radiation and T cells in renal cell carcinoma. Sequenced by immunoSEQ multiplex PCR; TCRdb stores in-frame clones only, minus some. There are 140,000 to 150,000 clones in the sample; 88% occur only once, and approximately 4% lies in the top ten. Indicated time point: baseline pretreatment blood. Treatment meaning: 15 Gy SBRT to primary tumor, nephrectomy 4 weeks later. Clear cell pathology was present in this patient's renal cell carcinoma. The CDR3 contains 15 residues. Germline V gives CDR1 LNHDA, CDR2 SQIVND (reference sequence). The V end lost 0 bases, the J end lost 6 bases, and 12 bases lay between the germline ends.

The V gene is TRBV19, the J gene TRBJ1-5; D unresolved. Sequencing used blood, obtained from a patient whose treatment included radiotherapy and nephrectomy. This TCR came from a woman in her seventies with renal cell carcinoma. The CDR3 loop reads CASSIDLGGGQPQHF. The CDR3 nucleotides are TGTGCCAGTAGTATAGACTTGGGAGGAGGTCAGCCCCAGCATTTT.